This T cell receptor beta chain appears in the sequencing data of a study of blood T cell repertoires in COVID-19. As for the study in general: Samples representing acute and convalescent COVID-19 were sourced from the United States, Italy and Spain. Nucleic acid was either cDNA or gDNA, and it came from T cells, B-cell-depleted T cells, or PBMCs.

In germline, CDR1 is LNHDA, CDR2 SQIVND (reference sequence). The CDR3 is 13 amino acids. V was trimmed by 9 bases and J by 0 bases, leaving 9 bases between them. The authors' processing: Amplification with reference gene primers provided the estimates of nucleated cell counts. Assay used: immunoSEQ multiplex PCR; TCRdb lists only in-frame clones, some missing. D and trimming come from the DNA, and the V and J calls and clone size come from that table. Here the sample spans about 130,000 clones, roughly 86% being singletons. The TCR sequence derives from a woman in her fifties or sixties with acute or convalescent COVID-19. The rearrangement joins TRBV19 to TRBJ1-3; unclear D gene. The sequenced sample consisted of peripheral blood. CDR3 bases: TGTGCCAGCACAGCCTACTCTGGAAACACCATATATTTT. This codes for CASTAYSGNTIYF.